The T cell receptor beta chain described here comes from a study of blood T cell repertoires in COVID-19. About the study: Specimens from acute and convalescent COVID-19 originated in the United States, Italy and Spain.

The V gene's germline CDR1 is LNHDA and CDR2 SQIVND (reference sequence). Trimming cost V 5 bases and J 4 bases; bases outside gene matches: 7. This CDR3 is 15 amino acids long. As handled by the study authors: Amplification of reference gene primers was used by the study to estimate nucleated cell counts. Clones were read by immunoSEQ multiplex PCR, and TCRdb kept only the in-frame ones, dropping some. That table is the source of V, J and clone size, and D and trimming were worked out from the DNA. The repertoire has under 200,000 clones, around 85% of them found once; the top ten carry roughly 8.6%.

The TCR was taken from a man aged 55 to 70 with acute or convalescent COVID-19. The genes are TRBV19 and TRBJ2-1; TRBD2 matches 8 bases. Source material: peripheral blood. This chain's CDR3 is CASSPWGTSYNEQFF. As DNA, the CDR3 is TGTGCCAGTAGTCCCTGGGGGACTAGTTACAATGAGCAGTTCTTC. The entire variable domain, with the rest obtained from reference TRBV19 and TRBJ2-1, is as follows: DGGITQSPKYLFRKEGQNVTLSCEQNLNHDAMYWYRQDPGQGLRLIYYSQIVNDFQKGDIAEGYSVSREKKESFPLTVTSAQKNPTAFYLCASSPWGTSYNEQFFGPGTRLTVL.